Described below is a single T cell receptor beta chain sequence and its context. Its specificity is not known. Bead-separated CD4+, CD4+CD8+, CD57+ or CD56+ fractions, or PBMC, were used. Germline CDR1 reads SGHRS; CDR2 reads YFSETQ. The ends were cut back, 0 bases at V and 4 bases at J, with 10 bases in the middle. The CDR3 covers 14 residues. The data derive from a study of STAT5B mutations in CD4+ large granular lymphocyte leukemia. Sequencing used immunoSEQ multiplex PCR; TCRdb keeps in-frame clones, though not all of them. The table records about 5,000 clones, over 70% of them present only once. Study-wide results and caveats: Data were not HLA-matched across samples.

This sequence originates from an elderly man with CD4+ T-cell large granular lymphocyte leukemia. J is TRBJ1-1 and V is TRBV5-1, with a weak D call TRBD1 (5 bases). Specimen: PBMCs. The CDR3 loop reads CASSLAGVGTEAFF. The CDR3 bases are TGCGCCAGCAGCTTGGCGGGGGTTGGCACTGAAGCTTTCTTT.